One and the same sample provided the 23 T cell receptor beta chains below, sequenced in a study of blood T cell repertoires in COVID-19. The data were produced by immunoSEQ multiplex PCR, yet TCRdb's version contains in-frame clones alone and is incomplete. In the table there are over 250,000 clones, 75% to 95% of which are singletons. Input material: peripheral blood. The source of these receptors is a person under 30 with COVID-19, enrolled during active disease.

The chain recombines TRBV3-1 (or the pseudogene TRBV3-2) with TRBJ1-1; D is uncertain. Germline V lookup: CDR1 LGHDT, CDR2 YNNKEL (reference sequence). The CDR3 has 14 residues. Deletions cut 1 base from V and 8 bases from J, with 14 bases between. The chain's CDR3 is CASSQASGSPEAFF. The CDR3 DNA is TGTGCCAGCAGCCAAGCGTCTGGCAGTCCCGAAGCTTTCTTT.

This clone has a handful of counts. The V and J genes are TRBV28 and TRBJ1-6; D unclear. Germline V gene lookup returns CDR1 MDHEN and CDR2 SYDVKM. The V and J ends lost 6 bases and 6 bases respectively, with 15 bases between them. The CDR3 totals 15 residues. The chain's CDR3 is CASRGREGFNSPLHF. Here the CDR3 DNA reads TGTGCCAGCAGGGGGAGGGAAGGTTTTAATTCACCCCTCCACTTT.

This chain uses TRBV7-3 with TRBJ2-3; D unresolved. The CDR3 has 12 residues. From germline, CDR1 is SGHTA and CDR2 FQGTGA. V shed 2 bases and J shed 5 bases, with 5 bases lying between them. This CDR3 reads CASSLSGDTQYF. CDR3 DNA: TGTGCCAGCAGCTTATCGGGAGATACGCAGTATTTT. Full variable domain (rest looked up from reference TRBV7-3 and TRBJ2-3): GAGVSQTPSNKVTEKGKYVELRCDPISGHTALYWYRQSLGQGPEFLIYFQGTGAADDSGLPNDRFFAVRPEGSVSTLKIQRTERGDSAVYLCASSLSGDTQYFGPGTRLTVL.

The chain has TRBV24-1 and TRBJ2-1; 12 nucleotides match TRBD2. With 5 bases clipped from V and 4 bases from J, the junction kept 5 bases outside the gene matches. CDR1 and CDR2 from the germline V gene are KGHDR and SFDVKD. This CDR3 is 16 amino acids long. The CDR3 DNA reads TGTGCCACCAGTGCCGGAGGACTAGCGGGATACAATGAGCAGTTCTTC. It encodes CATSAGGLAGYNEQFF.

This chain connects TRBV5-4 to TRBJ2-6; no reliable D call. CDR3 length: 15 residues. V lost 2 bases and J 0 bases, leaving 6 bases between the germline ends. The germline gives CDR1 SGHNT, CDR2 YYREEE (reference sequence). CDR3 protein: CASSLDNSGANVLTF. As DNA, the CDR3 is TGTGCCAGCAGCTTAGACAACTCTGGGGCCAACGTCCTGACTTTC.

The chain uses TRBV24-1 and TRBJ2-1, with 13 bases matching TRBD2. Looked up from germline, CDR1 is KGHDR and CDR2 is SFDVKD. Germline trimming cut 5 bases from V and 14 bases from J; bases unmatched to any gene: 17. CDR3 length: 17 residues. CDR3 region: CATSGQREGLAGIDEFF. In DNA, the CDR3 is TGTGCCACCAGTGGCCAGAGGGAGGGACTAGCGGGAATCGACGAGTTCTTC.

The rearrangement joins TRBV7-9 to TRBJ2-7; the match to TRBD2 covers 11 bases. The ends lost 3 bases at V and 0 bases at J; junction bases unmatched: 1. Germline V CDR1 and CDR2: SEHNR, FQNEAQ (reference sequence). CDR3 length: 15 residues. The CDR3 region is CASSFTSGSSYEQYF. The CDR3, as DNA: TGTGCCAGCAGCTTCACTAGCGGGAGCTCCTACGAGCAGTACTTC.

This clone came up once. The V gene is TRBV4-3, the J gene TRBJ1-1, with TRBD1 as a possible D gene (5 bases). V was clipped by 1 base and J by 1 base, with 7 bases between them. The CDR3 is 14 residues long. The germline V gene has CDR1 LGHNA and CDR2 YSLEER. For the CDR3, the DNA is TGCGCCAGCAGCCAAGTAACAGGGAACACTGAAGCTTTCTTT. As protein: CASSQVTGNTEAFF.

The chain carries TRBV19 and TRBJ1-2; 7 positions agree with TRBD1. The CDR3 sequence is 17 residues long. V lost 2 bases and J lost 6; bases outside the gene matches: 15. Germline V gene sequence: CDR1 LNHDA, CDR2 SQIVND (reference sequence). The CDR3 nucleotides are TGTGCCAGTAGTATACCCCTCGCCGGAGGGGGCCTCAATGGCTACACCTTC. Translating it yields CASSIPLAGGGLNGYTF.

The gene calls are TRBV19 and TRBJ2-1; 8 positions agree with TRBD2. J gave up 2 bases and V 6 bases, and 3 bases lay outside the gene matches. The CDR3 contains 14 residues. Per germline, CDR1 LNHDA and CDR2 SQIVND (reference sequence). The CDR3 region is CASRAGGAYNEQFF. The CDR3 DNA follows: TGTGCCAGTAGGGCGGGAGGAGCCTACAATGAGCAGTTCTTC.

V and J are TRBV5-6 and TRBJ2-7, with 7 bases matching TRBD1. J gave up 3 bases and V 4 bases, and 4 bases lay outside the gene matches. The germline gives CDR1 SGHDT, CDR2 YYEEEE. CDR3 length: 13 amino acids. The chain's CDR3 is CASSIRQGYEQYF. The CDR3 DNA reads as TGTGCCAGCAGCATCAGACAGGGCTACGAGCAGTACTTC.

V is TRBV7-6 and J is TRBJ1-5; TRBD1 might be the D (5 bases). The CDR3 consists of 15 residues. CDR1 SGHVS and CDR2 FNYEAQ come from the germline V gene. V was clipped by 5 bases and J by 5 bases, with 16 bases between them. The CDR3 sequence: CASSRGQGGDQPQHF. Here the CDR3 DNA reads TGTGCCAGCAGCAGAGGCCAGGGCGGGGATCAGCCCCAGCATTTT. Full variable domain (outside the CDR3, taken from reference TRBV7-6 and TRBJ1-5): GAGVSQSPRYKVTKRGQDVALRCDPISGHVSLYWYRQALGQGPEFLTYFNYEAQQDKSGLPNDRFSAERPEGSISTLTIQRTEQRDSAMYRCASSRGQGGDQPQHFGDGTRLSIL.

This chain uses TRBV5-6 with TRBJ2-7, with a possible D match to TRBD2 (6 bases). Germline V gene lookup returns CDR1 SGHDT and CDR2 YYEEEE. V was pared by 3 bases and J by 4 bases, with 17 bases between. The CDR3 runs to 15 residues. Here the CDR3 DNA reads TGTGCCAGCAGCTCTAGCGTTGAAATCCCATACGAGCAGTACTTC. Translating gives CASSSSVEIPYEQYF.

CDR3 amino acids: CASSLVFSLGRTKETQYF. In DNA form, the CDR3 reads TGTGCCAGCAGCTTAGTTTTTTCCCTCGGGAGAACAAAAGAGACCCAGTACTTC. This chain connects TRBV7-2 to TRBJ2-5; possibly TRBD2 for D (6 bases). Germline CDR1 and CDR2: SGHTA and FQGNSA. This CDR3 is 18 amino acids long. V was cut by 1 base and J by 3 bases, with 21 bases left in between.

The chain employs TRBV7-2 and TRBJ1-3, with 8 bases fitting TRBD1. CDR1 and CDR2 (germline): SGHTA, FQGNSA. The CDR3 spans 15 residues. The junction had 5 bases not matched to a gene; V was cut back by 5 bases and J by 2 bases. The CDR3 DNA reads TGTGCCAGCAGCGCCAGGGGGCCGACTGGAAACACCATATATTTT. Protein: CASSARGPTGNTIYF. The variable domain in full, with the rest retrieved from reference TRBV7-2 and TRBJ1-3, is GAGVSQSPSNKVTEKGKDVELRCDPISGHTALYWYRQSLGQGLEFLIYFQGNSAPDKSGLPSDRFSAERTGGSVSTLTIQRTQQEDSAVYLCASSARGPTGNTIYFGEGSWLTVV.

V gene TRBV6-5 combines with J gene TRBJ2-7; D gene ambiguous. Germline V gene data show CDR1 as MNHEY and CDR2 as SVGAGI. The germline V and J ends were trimmed by 2 bases and 2 bases, with 10 bases remaining between them. The CDR3 sequence is 14 residues long. The CDR3 is CASSYQQKTYEQYF. The CDR3 DNA is TGTGCCAGCAGTTACCAACAGAAAACCTACGAGCAGTACTTC.

The CDR3 sequence is CASSLSDSGGIAKNIQYF. CDR3 coding DNA: TGTGCCAGCAGCTTGAGCGATAGCGGGGGAATAGCCAAAAACATTCAGTACTTC. The V call is TRBV5-8, the J call TRBJ2-4, with 9 bases identical to TRBD2. This CDR3 comprises 18 residues. Germline V gene lookup returns CDR1 SGHTS and CDR2 YDEGEE. The V and J ends lost 1 base and 0 bases, in that order; junction bases with no gene match: 8.

J is TRBJ2-2 and V is TRBV7-2; D is ambiguous. Germline CDR1 reads SGHTA; CDR2 reads FQGNSA. Trimming removed 5 bases from V and 2 bases from J, with 9 bases in between. This CDR3 is 14 amino acids long. CDR3 nucleotide sequence: TGTGCCAGCAGCCCGATCCTAAACACCGGGGAGCTGTTTTTT. As protein: CASSPILNTGELFF.

V gene TRBV3-1 (or the pseudogene TRBV3-2) combines with J gene TRBJ2-1, with 15 bases identical to TRBD2. This CDR3 comprises 14 residues. Germline V gene data show CDR1 as LGHDT and CDR2 as YNNKEL (reference sequence). J gave up 8 bases and V 5 bases, and 1 base lay outside the gene matches. The CDR3 coding sequence is TGTGCCAGCAGCGGACTAGCGGGAGGGGATGAGCAGTTCTTC. This codes for CASSGLAGGDEQFF.

This clone was detected only once. The V call is TRBV28, the J call TRBJ2-7, with TRBD2 matching 9 bases. There are 14 residues in the CDR3. V shed 2 bases, J shed 2 bases, and the junction held 1 base outside the gene matches. Germline CDR1 reads MDHEN; CDR2 reads SYDVKM. The CDR3, as DNA: TGTGCCAGCAGTTTAATAGCGGGAGCCTACGAGCAGTACTTC. It encodes CASSLIAGAYEQYF.

The chain recombines TRBV19 with TRBJ2-1; D is perhaps TRBD2 (6 bases). The germline V gene encodes CDR1 LNHDA and CDR2 SQIVND (reference sequence). The CDR3 spans 13 residues. Deletions cut 10 bases from V and 0 bases from J, with 10 bases between. The CDR3: CAIKAGSYNEQFF. The DNA for the CDR3 is TGTGCCATTAAAGCGGGCTCCTACAATGAGCAGTTCTTC.

The gene calls are TRBV2 and TRBJ2-7; 10 nucleotides line up with TRBD2. The germline V gene encodes CDR1 SNHLY and CDR2 FYNNEI. This CDR3 spans 14 amino acids. After removal of 7 bases from V and 1 base from J, the junction contained 4 bases not matched to a gene. For the CDR3, the DNA is TGTGCCAGCATAGCGGGAGGCTCTTCCTACGAGCAGTACTTC. Translating it yields CASIAGGSSYEQYF.

The gene calls are TRBV3-1 (or the pseudogene TRBV3-2) and TRBJ1-1, with TRBD1 matching over 7 bases. This CDR3 region has 14 residues. V shed 2 bases, J shed 1 base, and the junction held 1 base outside the gene matches. CDR1 and CDR2 (germline): LGHDT, YNNKEL (reference sequence). CDR3 bases: TGTGCCAGCAGCCAAAGACAGGGGAACACTGAAGCTTTCTTT. It codes for CASSQRQGNTEAFF.